This note documents a single TCR beta chain sequence. This record belongs to a study of blood T cell repertoires in COVID-19. Looking at the study overall: Donors in the United States, Italy and Spain gave samples during acute or convalescent COVID-19. Sources were T cells, B-cell-depleted T cells, or PBMCs; the material itself was cDNA or gDNA.

Per the study methods: Amplification of reference gene primers was used by the study to estimate nucleated cell counts. Generated by immunoSEQ multiplex PCR, the TCRdb table keeps only in-frame clones and is missing some. V and J calls and clone size are given by that table; D and trimming were obtained from the DNA. The repertoire consists of roughly 230,000 clones, with 65% to 85% occurring once and the leading ten covering around 4%. This CDR3 comprises 13 residues. Germline V CDR1 and CDR2: GTSNPN, SVGIG (reference sequence). V was pared by 4 bases and J by 6 bases, with 15 bases between. The clonotype was recovered from a man aged 45-60 years with active or convalescent COVID-19. The chain has TRBV30 and TRBJ1-1; D might be TRBD1 (6 bases). Sequencing was carried out using peripheral blood. CDR3 loop: CAWKVAGDAEAFF. The DNA of the CDR3 is TGTGCCTGGAAAGTGGCAGGGGATGCTGAAGCTTTCTTT.